One and the same sample provided the 14 T cell receptor beta chains below, sequenced in a study of blood T cells in healthy people across ages. Using a J-beta primer mix together with a sample-barcoded 5' primer, a second PCR was run for about 6 to 12 cycles. TCRdb independently ran MiXCR on the 5' RACE reads; one entry per CDR3 protein. The sample lists 800,000 or so distinct CDR3 sequences, approximately 65% occurring once. The sequenced sample was blood. All receptors come from a man aged 30 to 39 in good health.

J is TRBJ1-5 and V is TRBV4-2; TRBD1 might be the D (6 bases). CDR1 LGHNA and CDR2 YNFKEQ come from the germline V gene. V shed 4 bases and J shed 2 bases, with 15 bases lying between them. CDR3 size: 16 residues. The CDR3: CASSRTGRIGNQPQHF. The CDR3 DNA reads TGTGCCAGCAGCCGTACAGGGAGGATTGGCAATCAGCCCCAGCATTTT.

This chain uses TRBV6-1 with TRBJ2-3; perhaps TRBD1 as D (8 bases). Germline lookup yields CDR1 MNHNS and CDR2 SASEGT. This CDR3 is built from 17 residues. The V end was cut by 5 bases, the J end by 4 bases, with 22 bases between. CDR3 in DNA: TGTGCCAGCAGTCCTCTCACAGGGGGGGCACGCCCAGATACGCAGTATTTT. Protein: CASSPLTGGARPDTQYF.

This chain joins TRBV7-2 and TRBJ2-3; D tentatively reads TRBD1 or TRBD2 (5 bases each). Germline CDR1 SGHTA, CDR2 FQGNSA. Trimming pared 8 bases from V and 1 base from J, leaving 16 bases between. CDR3 size: 15 residues. This CDR3 reads CASRRGTDGTDTQYF. The CDR3 coding sequence is TGTGCCAGCCGTAGAGGGACGGACGGCACAGATACGCAGTATTTT.

This clonotype was found a few times. V is TRBV4-2 and J is TRBJ2-7, with TRBD2 matching over 11 bases. This CDR3 comprises 17 residues. V was pared by 0 bases and J by 1 base, with 5 bases of the junction left unmatched. From germline, CDR1 is LGHNA and CDR2 YNFKEQ. In nucleotides, the CDR3 is TGTGCCAGCAGCCAAGATGGGCTAGCGGGGGGTTCCTACGAGCAGTACTTC. Protein sequence: CASSQDGLAGGSYEQYF.

The chain couples TRBV29-1 to TRBJ2-5, with D hard to call. The germline V gene encodes CDR1 SQVTM and CDR2 ANQGSEA. The V end lost 8 bases, the J end lost 5 bases, and 12 bases lay between the germline ends. This CDR3 region has 11 residues. CDR3 sequence reads: CSLYISETQYF. Here the CDR3 DNA reads TGCAGCCTCTATATTTCGGAGACCCAGTACTTC.

In its sample, this clonotype was seen many times. This sequence joins TRBV6-6 and TRBJ1-1; the D is unclear. V was cut by 5 bases and J by 1 base, with 5 bases left in between. The CDR3 has 12 residues. Per the germline V gene, CDR1 is MNHNY and CDR2 is SVGAGI (reference sequence). Written as DNA, the CDR3 is TGTGCCAGCAGTCGACCGAACACTGAAGCTTTCTTT. Translating gives CASSRPNTEAFF.

This clonotype was detected a few times. This rearrangement joins TRBV9 to TRBJ2-3; tentatively, D is TRBD1 or TRBD2 (6 bases each). The CDR3 has 16 residues. Trimming removed 4 bases from V and 3 bases from J, with 18 bases in between. Germline CDR1 reads SGDLS; CDR2 reads YYNGEE. CDR3: CASSTPQGGGTDTQYF. The CDR3 nucleotides are TGTGCCAGCAGCACCCCACAGGGAGGAGGAACAGATACGCAGTATTTT.

This rearrangement joins TRBV4-2 to TRBJ2-1; D not certain. Germline V gene lookup returns CDR1 LGHNA and CDR2 YNFKEQ. The CDR3 extends over 16 amino acids. The germline V and J ends were trimmed by 9 bases and 0 bases, with 18 bases remaining between them. CDR3 region: CASTITQTSSYNEQFF. The CDR3 DNA follows: TGTGCCAGTACAATCACACAGACCAGCTCCTACAATGAGCAGTTCTTC.

V and J are TRBV15 and TRBJ1-5; D might be TRBD1 (5 bases). Germline V gives CDR1 LNHNV, CDR2 YYDKDF (reference sequence). Between the trimmed V and J ends, which lost 3 bases and 3 bases, there was a span of 12 bases. The length of the CDR3 is 15 residues. DNA of the CDR3: TGTGCCACCAGCAGTCGGGACGGGTCCAATCAGCCCCAGCATTTT. Protein sequence: CATSSRDGSNQPQHF. The complete variable domain, with remaining parts taken from reference TRBV15 and TRBJ1-5, reads DAMVIQNPRYQVTQFGKPVTLSCSQTLNHNVMYWYQQKSSQAPKLLFHYYDKDFNNEADTPDNFQSRRPNTSFCFLDIRSPGLGDTAMYLCATSSRDGSNQPQHFGDGTRLSIL.

With respect to this clonotype: The junction departs from germline at one end; a sequencing error may be responsible. This rearrangement joins TRBV10-3 to TRBJ2-7; 9 nucleotides line up with TRBD1. Germline CDR1 ENHRY, CDR2 SYGVKD. The CDR3 spans 14 residues. The CDR3 DNA is TGTGCCATGCTCTCCGGGACAGGGAGCTACGTGCAGTACTTC. This encodes CAMLSGTGSYVQYF.

CDR3 region: CASSPPSLSEQYF. CDR3 nucleotides: TGTGCCAGCTCACCGCCATCGCTAAGCGAGCAGTACTTC. This rearrangement joins TRBV18 to TRBJ2-5; no definite D call. The DNA matches TRBJ2-7 better at its end, which makes the J call doubtful. Per germline, CDR1 KGHSH and CDR2 LQKENI. CDR3 length: 13 amino acids.

This chain connects TRBV3-1 to TRBJ1-5; D is uncertain. Trimming shortened V by 1 base and J by 7 bases, and 11 bases separated the two germline ends. The CDR3 runs 14 residues. Germline-derived CDR1 and CDR2 are LGHDT and YNNKEL (reference sequence). The CDR3 region has the DNA TGTGCCAGCAGCCAAGCATTGGAAGAGCAGCCCCAGCATTTT. It specifies CASSQALEEQPQHF.

The sample holds one count of this clonotype. The chain recombines TRBV5-1 with TRBJ2-7; 10 bases fit TRBD1. The CDR3 contains 15 residues. The V segment lost 2 bases and the J segment 5 bases; nucleotides outside the gene matches: 7. Germline CDR1 SGHRS, CDR2 YFSETQ. The CDR3 sequence: CASSFRQGAHHEQYF. CDR3 sequence (DNA): TGCGCCAGCAGCTTTCGACAGGGGGCCCACCACGAGCAGTACTTC.

This clonotype was recorded only once. J is TRBJ2-1 and V is TRBV4-3, with unresolved D. CDR3 length equals 13 residues. The germline CDR1 and CDR2 sequences are LGHNA and YSLEER. The V and J ends lost 4 bases and 8 bases respectively, with 12 bases between them. In DNA, the CDR3 is TGCGCCAGCAGCCTAGGTCTAATCCATGAGCAGTTCTTC. It translates to CASSLGLIHEQFF.